A selection of T cell receptor beta chains follows, all from one sample in a study of cytomegalovirus exposure and HLA in healthy donors. The protocol was immunoSEQ multiplex PCR, while the TCRdb copy is restricted to in-frame clones and leaves out a portion. The table records 130,000 to 150,000 clones, around 76% of them present only once. Specimen: PBMCs. These receptor sequences come from a male donor in good health and CMV-seronegative. CDR3s include the opening cysteine and the closing phenylalanine or tryptophan. Fields, in order: J gene, V gene, CDR3 length, clone size, D gene, CDR3 DNA, CDR3 protein. A D gene is named only where the DNA matches it firmly. A row's size may be missing; if present it is once, few, many or a size class.

>TRBJ2-7|TRBV29-1|15|.|TRBD1
TGCAGCGTTGAAGGCCCGGGACAGGGGGCGTGCGAGCAGTACTTC
CSVEGPGQGACEQYF
>TRBJ2-2|TRBV13|13|.|.
TGTGCCAGCAGCTCCCCTCCGGTCGGGGAGCTGTTTTTT
CASSSPPVGELFF
>TRBJ2-4|TRBV5-8|19|.|TRBD2
TGTGCCAGCAGCTTGTCTCCACTTAGCGGGAGGTTCGCCAAAAACATTCAGTACTTC
CASSLSPLSGRFAKNIQYF
>TRBJ2-3|TRBV9|16|once|.
TGTGCCAGCAGCGTAGCTCCTAGCGTAACCACAGATACGCAGTATTTT
CASSVAPSVTTDTQYF
>TRBJ2-1|TRBV15|15|.|.
TGTGCCACCAGCAGAGAACAGGGAGCCTACAATGAGCAGTTCTTC
CATSREQGAYNEQFF
>TRBJ2-1|TRBV7-2|16|.|TRBD2
TGTGCCAGCAGCTTAGGGGCGGCTAGCGGGAGGGGAGAGCAGTTCTTC
CASSLGAASGRGEQFF
>TRBJ2-3|TRBV6-1|20|.|TRBD2
TGTGCCAGCAGTGCAGTCTACTATCCGGGACTAGCGGAGAGCACAGATACGCAGTATTTT
CASSAVYYPGLAESTDTQYF
>TRBJ2-1|TRBV29-1|16|.|TRBD2
TGCAGCGTTGACGAGTCTAGCGGGGTCCCTTACAATGAGCAGTTCTTC
CSVDESSGVPYNEQFF
>TRBJ2-7|TRBV11-3|15|.|.
TGTGCCAGCAGCGAAGCGCCGGGGGTGGCGTACGAGCAGTACTTC
CASSEAPGVAYEQYF
>TRBJ2-6|TRBV11-2|17|.|.
TGTGCCAGCAGCTTAGCCTCAAACATGGCTGGGGCCAACGTCCTGACTTTC
CASSLASNMAGANVLTF
>TRBJ1-2|TRBV29-1|12|.|.
TGCAGCGTTGCTCTTTCTAACTATGGCTACACCTTC
CSVALSNYGYTF